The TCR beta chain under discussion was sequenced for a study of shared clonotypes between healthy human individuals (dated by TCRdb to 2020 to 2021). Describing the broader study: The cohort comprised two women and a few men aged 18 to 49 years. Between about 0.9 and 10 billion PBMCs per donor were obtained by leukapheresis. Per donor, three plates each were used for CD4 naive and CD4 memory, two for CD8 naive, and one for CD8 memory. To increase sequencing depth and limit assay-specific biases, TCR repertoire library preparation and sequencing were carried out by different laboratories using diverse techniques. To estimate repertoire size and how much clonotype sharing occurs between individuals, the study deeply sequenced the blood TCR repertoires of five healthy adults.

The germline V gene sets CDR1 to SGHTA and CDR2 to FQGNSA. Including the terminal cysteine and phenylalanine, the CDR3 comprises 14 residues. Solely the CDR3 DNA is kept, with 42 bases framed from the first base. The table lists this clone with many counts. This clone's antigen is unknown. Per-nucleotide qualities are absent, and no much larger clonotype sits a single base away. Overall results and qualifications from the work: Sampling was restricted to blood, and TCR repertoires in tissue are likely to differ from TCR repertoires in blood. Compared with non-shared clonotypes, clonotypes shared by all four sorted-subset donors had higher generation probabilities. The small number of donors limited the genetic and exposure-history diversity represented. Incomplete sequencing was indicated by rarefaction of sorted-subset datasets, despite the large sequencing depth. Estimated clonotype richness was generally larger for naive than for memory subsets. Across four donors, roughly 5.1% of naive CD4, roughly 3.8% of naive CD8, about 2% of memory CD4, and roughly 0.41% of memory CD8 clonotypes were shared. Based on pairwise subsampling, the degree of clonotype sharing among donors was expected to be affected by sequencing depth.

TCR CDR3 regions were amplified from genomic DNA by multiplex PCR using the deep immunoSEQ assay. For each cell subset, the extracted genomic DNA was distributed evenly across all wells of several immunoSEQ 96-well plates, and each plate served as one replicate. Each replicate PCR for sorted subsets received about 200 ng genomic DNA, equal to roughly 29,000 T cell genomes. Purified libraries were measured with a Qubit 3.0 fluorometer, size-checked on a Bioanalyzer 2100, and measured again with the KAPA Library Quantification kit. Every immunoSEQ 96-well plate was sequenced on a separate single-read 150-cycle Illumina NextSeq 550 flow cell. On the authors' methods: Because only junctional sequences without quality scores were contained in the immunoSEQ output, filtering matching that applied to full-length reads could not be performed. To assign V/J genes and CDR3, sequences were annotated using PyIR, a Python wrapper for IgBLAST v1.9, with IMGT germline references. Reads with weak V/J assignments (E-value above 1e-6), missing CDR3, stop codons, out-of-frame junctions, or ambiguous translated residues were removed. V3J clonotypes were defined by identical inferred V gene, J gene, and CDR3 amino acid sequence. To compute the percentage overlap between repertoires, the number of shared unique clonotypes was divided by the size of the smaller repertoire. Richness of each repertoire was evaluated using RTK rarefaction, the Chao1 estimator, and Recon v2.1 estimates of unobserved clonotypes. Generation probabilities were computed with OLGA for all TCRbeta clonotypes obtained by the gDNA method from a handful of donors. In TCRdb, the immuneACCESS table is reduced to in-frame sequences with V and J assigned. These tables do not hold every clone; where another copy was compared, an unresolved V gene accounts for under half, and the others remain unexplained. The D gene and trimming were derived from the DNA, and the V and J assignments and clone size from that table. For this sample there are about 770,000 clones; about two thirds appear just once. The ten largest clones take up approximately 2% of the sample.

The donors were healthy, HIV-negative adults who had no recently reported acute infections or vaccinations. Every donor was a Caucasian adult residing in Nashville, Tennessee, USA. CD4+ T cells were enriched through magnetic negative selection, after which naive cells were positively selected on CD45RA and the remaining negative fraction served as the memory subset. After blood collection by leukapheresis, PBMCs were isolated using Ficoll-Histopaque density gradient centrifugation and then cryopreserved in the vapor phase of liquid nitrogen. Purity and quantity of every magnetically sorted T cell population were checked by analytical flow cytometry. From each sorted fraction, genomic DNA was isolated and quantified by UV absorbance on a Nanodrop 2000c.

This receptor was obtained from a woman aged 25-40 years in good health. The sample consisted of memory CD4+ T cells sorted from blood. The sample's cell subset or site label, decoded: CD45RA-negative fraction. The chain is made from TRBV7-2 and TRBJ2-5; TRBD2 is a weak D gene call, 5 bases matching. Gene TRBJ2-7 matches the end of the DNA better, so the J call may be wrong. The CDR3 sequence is CASSWAGSSYEQYF. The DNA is TGTGCCAGCAGCTGGGCGGGCAGCTCCTACGAGCAGTACTTC.